Each of the 25 T cell receptor beta chains below was sequenced from the same sample in a study of blood T cell repertoires in COVID-19. Produced via immunoSEQ multiplex PCR; TCRdb's table is partial and in-frame only. The repertoire includes 150,000 to 200,000 clones, roughly 88% of them detected once, and over 12% sits in the top ten. Specimen: PBMCs or T cells enriched from blood (not recorded which). The receptors were sampled from a man aged 50-60 years who had recovered from COVID-19.

This sequence joins TRBV10-3 and TRBJ2-1; 11 bases fit TRBD2. J was trimmed by 6 bases and V by 3 bases; bases with no gene match: 4. The germline gives CDR1 ENHRY, CDR2 SYGVKD. CDR3 length equals 15 residues. The CDR3 nucleotides are TGTGCCATCAGTGATAGACTAGCGGGGCCCAATGAGCAGTTCTTC. It encodes CAISDRLAGPNEQFF.

V and J are TRBV7-9 and TRBJ2-2; 10 positions agree with TRBD2. This CDR3 is 16 amino acids long. After removal of 5 bases from V and 6 bases from J, the junction contained 9 bases not matched to a gene. The V gene's germline CDR1 is SEHNR and CDR2 FQNEAQ (reference sequence). The CDR3 protein is CASSHQLAGWAGELFF. For the CDR3, the DNA is TGTGCCAGCAGCCACCAACTAGCGGGGTGGGCCGGGGAGCTGTTTTTT.

The V gene is TRBV7-8, the J gene TRBJ1-2; D possibly corresponds to TRBD1 (5 bases). This CDR3 has 13 amino acids. Deletions cut 4 bases from V and 7 bases from J, with 13 bases between. Germline V lookup: CDR1 SGHVS, CDR2 FQNEAQ. The CDR3 region is CASSSGGGGGYTF. CDR3 DNA sequence: TGTGCCAGCAGCTCGGGCGGGGGTGGTGGCTACACCTTC.

The CDR3 nucleotides are TGTGCCAGCAGTATCGGGACAGCTAACTATGGCTACACCTTC. It translates to CASSIGTANYGYTF. The chain is built from TRBV27 and TRBJ1-2; 7 nucleotides line up with TRBD1. CDR3 length equals 14 residues. Unmatched junction bases numbered 3, after V lost 5 bases and J lost 0 bases. The germline V gene encodes CDR1 MNHEY and CDR2 SMNVEV (reference sequence).

The V call is TRBV11-2, the J call TRBJ2-1; TRBD1 matches 7 bases. Germline V gene data show CDR1 as SGHAT and CDR2 as FQNNGV. The CDR3 has 13 amino acids. Unmatched junction bases numbered 1, after V lost 3 bases and J lost 5 bases. The DNA for the CDR3 is TGTGCCAGCAGCTTTGGGACAGACAATGAGCAGTTCTTC. Protein: CASSFGTDNEQFF.

The chain employs TRBV5-1 and TRBJ1-5; 7 bases line up with TRBD1. The CDR3 length is 14 residues. The V and J ends lost 4 bases and 6 bases, in that order; junction bases with no gene match: 7. Germline V gene sequence: CDR1 SGHRS, CDR2 YFSETQ. In DNA form, the CDR3 reads TGCGCCAGCAGCCCGACGACAGGGATTCAGCCCCAGCATTTT. Translated, it gives CASSPTTGIQPQHF.

This chain links TRBV6-4 with TRBJ2-1, with 10 nucleotides matching TRBD1. V was pared by 6 bases and J by 5 bases, with 4 bases of the junction left unmatched. This CDR3 comprises 14 residues. Germline V gene sequence: CDR1 MRHNA, CDR2 SNTAGT. CDR3 sequence reads: CASRRQGADNEQFF. CDR3 nucleotide sequence: TGTGCCAGCAGACGACAGGGGGCGGACAATGAGCAGTTCTTC.

The chain combines TRBV10-3 with TRBJ1-1; D gene ambiguous. The CDR3 length is 14 residues. Germline lookup yields CDR1 ENHRY and CDR2 SYGVKD. Trimming removed 4 bases from V and 1 base from J, with 10 bases in between. The CDR3 DNA reads as TGTGCCATCAGTGGAGTTAACCCGAACACTGAAGCTTTCTTT. Residues: CAISGVNPNTEAFF.

This clone was recorded many times. This chain connects TRBV11-2 to TRBJ1-5; D remains unclear. The V gene lost 0 bases and the J gene lost 13 bases, with 10 bases spanning the gap. The germline gives CDR1 SGHAT, CDR2 FQNNGV. The CDR3 sequence is 12 residues long. Here the CDR3 reads CASSLETGEQHF. The CDR3 region has the DNA TGTGCCAGCAGCTTAGAAACGGGAGAACAGCATTTT. Full variable domain (missing parts from reference TRBV11-2 and TRBJ1-5): EAGVAQSPRYKIIEKRQSVAFWCNPISGHATLYWYQQILGQGPKLLIQFQNNGVVDDSQLPKDRFSAERLKGVDSTLKIQPAKLEDSAVYLCASSLETGEQHFGDGTRLSIL.

This clone was seen just once. The V gene is TRBV2, the J gene TRBJ2-1; possibly TRBD2 for D (5 bases). Germline CDR1 is SNHLY and CDR2 is FYNNEI. This CDR3 has 14 amino acids. V dropped 2 bases and J dropped 10 bases, with 15 bases sitting between them. CDR3 region: CASSELRGLGEQFF. Here the CDR3 DNA reads TGTGCCAGCAGTGAATTGAGAGGGCTTGGCGAGCAGTTCTTC.

The chain links TRBV7-9 to TRBJ1-4; D not resolved. Trimming shortened V by 1 base and J by 0 bases, and 6 bases separated the two germline ends. The V gene's germline CDR1 is SEHNR and CDR2 FQNEAQ (reference sequence). The CDR3 loop spans 15 amino acids. CDR3 in DNA: TGTGCCAGCAGCTTAGAGTCAGCAACTAATGAAAAACTGTTTTTT. Translation: CASSLESATNEKLFF.

The rearrangement uses TRBV19 and TRBJ2-3; D is unresolved. Trimming pared 4 bases from V and 7 bases from J, leaving 9 bases between. The CDR3 loop spans 12 amino acids. Germline values: CDR1 LNHDA, CDR2 SQIVND (reference sequence). CDR3 in DNA: TGTGCCAGTAGTAATAAGAGGTATACGCAGTATTTT. Its protein is CASSNKRYTQYF.

The chain couples TRBV9 to TRBJ2-5; tentative D call: TRBD1 (5 bases). The ends were cut back, 4 bases at V and 5 bases at J, with 15 bases in the middle. In germline, CDR1 is SGDLS, CDR2 YYNGEE. The CDR3 totals 14 residues. In nucleotides, the CDR3 is TGTGCCAGCAGCCCCTCGACAGCTGGCGAGACCCAGTACTTC. Translated: CASSPSTAGETQYF.

This rearrangement joins TRBV6-2 or TRBV6-3 to TRBJ2-3, with 8 bases matching TRBD2. The J segment lost 2 bases and the V segment lost 5 bases, leaving 3 bases of the junction unmatched. Looked up from germline, CDR1 is MNHEY and CDR2 is SVGEGT. CDR3 length: 14 residues. CDR3 residues: CASSTGGNTDTQYF. CDR3 DNA sequence: TGTGCCAGCAGTACGGGGGGGAACACAGATACGCAGTATTTT.

The chain recombines TRBV29-1 with TRBJ2-7, with a tentative D call TRBD2 (6 bases). The CDR3 length is 13 residues. The V gene lost 6 bases and the J gene lost 0 bases, with 12 bases spanning the gap. Per germline, CDR1 SQVTM and CDR2 ANQGSEA. The CDR3 DNA is TGCAGCGTGGGGGGAAGGGACTCCTACGAGCAGTACTTC. Encoded protein: CSVGGRDSYEQYF.

V and J are TRBV18 and TRBJ1-1; 8 bases align to TRBD1. CDR1 is KGHSH and CDR2 is LQKENI in the germline V gene. The CDR3 contains 13 residues. V was clipped by 4 bases and J by 3 bases; unmatched bases: 1. The CDR3 DNA sequence: TGTGCCAGCTCACTGGACAGGGACACTGAAGCTTTCTTT. Amino acid sequence: CASSLDRDTEAFF. Based on the CDR3 plus reference TRBV18 and TRBJ1-1, the full variable domain is NAGVMQNPRHLVRRRGQEARLRCSPMKGHSHVYWYRQLPEEGLKFMVYLQKENIIDESGMPKERFSAEFPKEGPSILRIQQVVRGDSAAYFCASSLDRDTEAFFGQGTRLTVV.

The chain carries TRBV3-1 (or the pseudogene TRBV3-2) and TRBJ2-3, with TRBD2 identical over 12 bases. Trimming took 4 bases from V and 6 from J; bases not matched to a gene: 11. Germline loops: CDR1 LGHDT, CDR2 YNNKEL (reference sequence). The CDR3 extends over 17 amino acids. The CDR3 nucleotides read TGTGCCAGCAGCCCGAAACTAGCGGGGGGCGCACCCGATACGCAGTATTTT. This sequence encodes CASSPKLAGGAPDTQYF.

The chain links TRBV29-1 to TRBJ2-5, with D hard to call. The CDR3 has 14 residues. Trimming cost V 1 base and J 2 bases, with 11 bases left between them. Germline-derived CDR1 and CDR2 are SQVTM and ANQGSEA. CDR3 coding DNA: TGCAGCGTTGAAGGCAGGATCCGACAAGAGACCCAGTACTTC. Residues: CSVEGRIRQETQYF.

V gene TRBV4-1 combines with J gene TRBJ2-2; D is possibly TRBD1 (6 bases). The CDR3 sequence is 14 residues long. CDR1 and CDR2 (germline): MGHRA, YSYEKL. Trimming left V 1 base short and J 5 bases short, with 8 bases between. As DNA, the CDR3 is TGCGCCAGCAGCCAAGGACAGGTGACCGGGGAGCTGTTTTTT. Protein sequence: CASSQGQVTGELFF.

The genes are TRBV5-1 and TRBJ1-1; 11 positions match TRBD1. The CDR3 totals 15 residues. From germline, CDR1 is SGHRS and CDR2 YFSETQ. Unmatched junction bases numbered 7, after V lost 4 bases and J lost 5 bases. CDR3 DNA: TGCGCCAGCAGCGCCACCGGGACAGGGGGGACTGAAGCTTTCTTT. Residues: CASSATGTGGTEAFF.

The chain has TRBV15 and TRBJ1-6, with 10 bases fitting TRBD1. The ends lost 3 bases at V and 7 bases at J; junction bases unmatched: 0. The CDR3 totals 14 residues. CDR1 and CDR2 (germline): LNHNV, YYDKDF (reference sequence). CDR3 nucleotide sequence: TGTGCCACCAGCAGGGACAGGGGGAATTCACCCCTCCACTTT. Protein sequence: CATSRDRGNSPLHF.

This chain joins TRBV9 and TRBJ1-3; TRBD1 might be the D (5 bases). Germline lookup yields CDR1 SGDLS and CDR2 YYNGEE. V was cut by 7 bases and J by 2 bases, with 16 bases left in between. The CDR3 consists of 15 residues. The CDR3 bases are TGTGCCAGCGGGGAGGGGACTGTAGCTGGAAACACCATATATTTT. This sequence encodes CASGEGTVAGNTIYF.

The chain employs TRBV11-1 and TRBJ1-4; D remains unclear. The CDR3 totals 15 residues. Trimming shortened V by 1 base and J by 5 bases, and 11 bases separated the two germline ends. Germline CDR1 is SGHAT and CDR2 is FQDESV (reference sequence). CDR3 amino acids: CASSLGFSVNEKLFF. The CDR3 DNA sequence: TGTGCCAGCAGCTTAGGTTTCAGCGTAAATGAAAAACTGTTTTTT.

V gene TRBV7-9 combines with J gene TRBJ2-1; 9 nucleotides align to TRBD2. CDR3 length equals 17 residues. V was pared by 5 bases and J by 9 bases, with 17 bases of the junction left unmatched. CDR1 and CDR2 from the germline V gene are SEHNR and FQNEAQ (reference sequence). Written as DNA, the CDR3 is TGTGCCAGCAGCCCGACCAGGCGGGGGGGCGGAGTTGGTGAGCAGTTCTTC. The encoded protein is CASSPTRRGGGVGEQFF.

This clone appeared a single time. The rearrangement joins TRBV10-1 to TRBJ2-1; 8 positions match TRBD2. The CDR3 spans 17 residues. Germline lookup yields CDR1 WNHNN and CDR2 SYGVQD (reference sequence). V shed 0 bases and J 5 bases; nucleotides not matched to a gene: 9. The CDR3 loop reads CASSESPRGGRHNEQFF. CDR3 nucleotide sequence: TGCGCCAGCAGTGAGTCCCCCCGGGGGGGCCGGCACAATGAGCAGTTCTTC.